This T cell receptor beta chain derives from a study of Graves' ophthalmopathy and Graves' hyperthyroidism. Study-level results: Most thyroid-expanded clonotypes exceeding 0.001 frequency were also found in blood.

Remarks on this clonotype: Its antigen is not known.

For repertoire sequencing, the TCR beta CDR3 regions were amplified from RNA transcripts. Scientists carried out first-round RT-PCR using HTBI primers and then a second-round multiplex PCR. One entry per CDR3 protein, called by TCRdb with MiXCR from the multiplex PCR reads. The sample consists of some 150,000 distinct CDR3 sequences, 39% of them appearing once. The CDR3 has 13 amino acids. The germline CDR1 and CDR2 sequences are MNHNS and SASEGT. Trimming took 6 bases from V and 6 from J; bases not matched to a gene: 7. Ophthalmopathy cases showed moderate-to-severe activity, scoring CAS ≥3 and NOSPECS ≥4, with duration under 3 months. Exclusion applied to patients with other autoimmune diseases, uncontrolled infections, pregnancy or lactation. The starting material, 10 ml of fresh peripheral blood, provided the PBMCs.

Sequencing was carried out using peripheral blood. This clonotype was obtained from a young man with Graves' ophthalmopathy. V is TRBV6-1 and J is TRBJ1-2; 7 bases fit TRBD1. This chain's CDR3 is CASRDDRANGYTF. In nucleotides, the CDR3 is TGTGCCAGCAGGGATGACAGGGCAAATGGCTACACCTTC.